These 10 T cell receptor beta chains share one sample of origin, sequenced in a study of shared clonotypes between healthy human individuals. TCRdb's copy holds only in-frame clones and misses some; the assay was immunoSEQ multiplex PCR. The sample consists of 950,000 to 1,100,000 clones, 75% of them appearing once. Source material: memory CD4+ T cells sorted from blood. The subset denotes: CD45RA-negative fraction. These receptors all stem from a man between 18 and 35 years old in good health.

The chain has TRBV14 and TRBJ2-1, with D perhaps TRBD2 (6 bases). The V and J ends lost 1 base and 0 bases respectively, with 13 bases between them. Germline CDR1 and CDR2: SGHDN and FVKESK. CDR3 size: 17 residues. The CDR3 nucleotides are TGTGCCAGCAGCCAAGTAATGGGAGGCAGCTCCTACAATGAGCAGTTCTTC. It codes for CASSQVMGGSSYNEQFF.

The CDR3 region has the DNA TGCGCCAGCAGCGACCGAGGCGGGGCGGGAGCCGGGGAGCTGTTTTTT. Translated: CASSDRGGAGAGELFF. This rearrangement joins TRBV5-1 to TRBJ2-2; 7 bases line up with TRBD2. There are 16 residues in the CDR3. The V and J ends lost 4 bases and 6 bases, in that order; junction bases with no gene match: 12. From germline, CDR1 is SGHRS and CDR2 YFSETQ.

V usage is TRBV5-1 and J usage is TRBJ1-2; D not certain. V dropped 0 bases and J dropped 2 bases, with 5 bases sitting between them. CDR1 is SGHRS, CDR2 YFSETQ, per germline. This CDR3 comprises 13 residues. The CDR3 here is CASSLAWNYGYTF. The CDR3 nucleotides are TGCGCCAGCAGCTTGGCGTGGAACTATGGCTACACCTTC.

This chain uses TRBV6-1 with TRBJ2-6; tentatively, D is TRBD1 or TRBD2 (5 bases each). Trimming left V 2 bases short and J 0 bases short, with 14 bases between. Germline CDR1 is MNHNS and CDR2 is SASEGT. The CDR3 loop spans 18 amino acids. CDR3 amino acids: CASSEIPGRGSGANVLTF. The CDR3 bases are TGTGCCAGCAGTGAAATTCCGGGACGGGGCTCTGGGGCCAACGTCCTGACTTTC.

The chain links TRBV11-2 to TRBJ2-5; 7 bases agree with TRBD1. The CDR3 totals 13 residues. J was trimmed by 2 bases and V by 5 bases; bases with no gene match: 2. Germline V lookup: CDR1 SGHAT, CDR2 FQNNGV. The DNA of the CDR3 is TGTGCCAGCAGCATGGACAGGCAAGAGACCCAGTACTTC. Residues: CASSMDRQETQYF.

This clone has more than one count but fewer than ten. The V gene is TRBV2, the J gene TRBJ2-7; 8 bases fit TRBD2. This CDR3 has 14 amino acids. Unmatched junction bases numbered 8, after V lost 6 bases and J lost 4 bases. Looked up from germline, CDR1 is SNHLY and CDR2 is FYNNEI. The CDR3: CASSVLAGLYEQYF. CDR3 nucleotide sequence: TGTGCCAGCAGCGTCCTAGCGGGTTTGTACGAGCAGTACTTC.

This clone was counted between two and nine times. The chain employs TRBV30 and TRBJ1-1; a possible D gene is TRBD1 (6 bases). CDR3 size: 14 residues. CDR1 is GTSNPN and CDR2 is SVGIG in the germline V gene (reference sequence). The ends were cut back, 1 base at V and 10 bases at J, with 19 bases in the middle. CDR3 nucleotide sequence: TGTGCCTGGAGTGAGGGGGGGCCTGGGCTCGGAGCTTTCTTT. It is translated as CAWSEGGPGLGAFF.

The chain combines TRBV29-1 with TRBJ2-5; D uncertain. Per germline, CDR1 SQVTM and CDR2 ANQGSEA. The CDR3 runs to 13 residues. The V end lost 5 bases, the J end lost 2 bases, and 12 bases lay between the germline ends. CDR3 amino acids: CSVTGEDQETQYF. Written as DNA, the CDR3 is TGCAGCGTTACTGGCGAAGATCAAGAGACCCAGTACTTC.

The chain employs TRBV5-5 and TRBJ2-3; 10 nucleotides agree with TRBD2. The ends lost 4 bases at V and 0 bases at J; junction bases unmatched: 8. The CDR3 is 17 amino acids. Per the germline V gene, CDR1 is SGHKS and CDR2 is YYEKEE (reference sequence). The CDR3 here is CASSKGLALTSTDTQYF. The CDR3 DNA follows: TGTGCCAGCAGCAAGGGACTAGCGCTTACTAGCACAGATACGCAGTATTTT.

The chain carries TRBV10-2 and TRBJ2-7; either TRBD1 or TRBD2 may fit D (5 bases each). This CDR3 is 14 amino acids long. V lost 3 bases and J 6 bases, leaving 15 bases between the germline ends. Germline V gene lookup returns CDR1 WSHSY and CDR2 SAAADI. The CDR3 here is CASSDGRGRPEQYF. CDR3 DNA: TGCGCCAGCAGTGACGGACGGGGCCGACCCGAGCAGTACTTC.